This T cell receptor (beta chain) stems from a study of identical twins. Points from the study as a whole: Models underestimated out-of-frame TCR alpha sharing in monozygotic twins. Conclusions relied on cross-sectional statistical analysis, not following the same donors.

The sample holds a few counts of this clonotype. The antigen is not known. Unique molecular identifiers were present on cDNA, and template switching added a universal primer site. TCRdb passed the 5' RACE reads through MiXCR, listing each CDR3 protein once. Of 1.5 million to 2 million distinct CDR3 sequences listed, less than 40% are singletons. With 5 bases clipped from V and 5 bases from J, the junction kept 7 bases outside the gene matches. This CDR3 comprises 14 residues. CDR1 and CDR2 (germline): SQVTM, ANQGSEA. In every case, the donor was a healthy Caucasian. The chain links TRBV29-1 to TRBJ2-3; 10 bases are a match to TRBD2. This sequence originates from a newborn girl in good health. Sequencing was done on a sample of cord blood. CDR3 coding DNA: TGCAGCGTTAGCGGGGGGGCCTTTAAAGATACGCAGTATTTT. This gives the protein CSVSGGAFKDTQYF.